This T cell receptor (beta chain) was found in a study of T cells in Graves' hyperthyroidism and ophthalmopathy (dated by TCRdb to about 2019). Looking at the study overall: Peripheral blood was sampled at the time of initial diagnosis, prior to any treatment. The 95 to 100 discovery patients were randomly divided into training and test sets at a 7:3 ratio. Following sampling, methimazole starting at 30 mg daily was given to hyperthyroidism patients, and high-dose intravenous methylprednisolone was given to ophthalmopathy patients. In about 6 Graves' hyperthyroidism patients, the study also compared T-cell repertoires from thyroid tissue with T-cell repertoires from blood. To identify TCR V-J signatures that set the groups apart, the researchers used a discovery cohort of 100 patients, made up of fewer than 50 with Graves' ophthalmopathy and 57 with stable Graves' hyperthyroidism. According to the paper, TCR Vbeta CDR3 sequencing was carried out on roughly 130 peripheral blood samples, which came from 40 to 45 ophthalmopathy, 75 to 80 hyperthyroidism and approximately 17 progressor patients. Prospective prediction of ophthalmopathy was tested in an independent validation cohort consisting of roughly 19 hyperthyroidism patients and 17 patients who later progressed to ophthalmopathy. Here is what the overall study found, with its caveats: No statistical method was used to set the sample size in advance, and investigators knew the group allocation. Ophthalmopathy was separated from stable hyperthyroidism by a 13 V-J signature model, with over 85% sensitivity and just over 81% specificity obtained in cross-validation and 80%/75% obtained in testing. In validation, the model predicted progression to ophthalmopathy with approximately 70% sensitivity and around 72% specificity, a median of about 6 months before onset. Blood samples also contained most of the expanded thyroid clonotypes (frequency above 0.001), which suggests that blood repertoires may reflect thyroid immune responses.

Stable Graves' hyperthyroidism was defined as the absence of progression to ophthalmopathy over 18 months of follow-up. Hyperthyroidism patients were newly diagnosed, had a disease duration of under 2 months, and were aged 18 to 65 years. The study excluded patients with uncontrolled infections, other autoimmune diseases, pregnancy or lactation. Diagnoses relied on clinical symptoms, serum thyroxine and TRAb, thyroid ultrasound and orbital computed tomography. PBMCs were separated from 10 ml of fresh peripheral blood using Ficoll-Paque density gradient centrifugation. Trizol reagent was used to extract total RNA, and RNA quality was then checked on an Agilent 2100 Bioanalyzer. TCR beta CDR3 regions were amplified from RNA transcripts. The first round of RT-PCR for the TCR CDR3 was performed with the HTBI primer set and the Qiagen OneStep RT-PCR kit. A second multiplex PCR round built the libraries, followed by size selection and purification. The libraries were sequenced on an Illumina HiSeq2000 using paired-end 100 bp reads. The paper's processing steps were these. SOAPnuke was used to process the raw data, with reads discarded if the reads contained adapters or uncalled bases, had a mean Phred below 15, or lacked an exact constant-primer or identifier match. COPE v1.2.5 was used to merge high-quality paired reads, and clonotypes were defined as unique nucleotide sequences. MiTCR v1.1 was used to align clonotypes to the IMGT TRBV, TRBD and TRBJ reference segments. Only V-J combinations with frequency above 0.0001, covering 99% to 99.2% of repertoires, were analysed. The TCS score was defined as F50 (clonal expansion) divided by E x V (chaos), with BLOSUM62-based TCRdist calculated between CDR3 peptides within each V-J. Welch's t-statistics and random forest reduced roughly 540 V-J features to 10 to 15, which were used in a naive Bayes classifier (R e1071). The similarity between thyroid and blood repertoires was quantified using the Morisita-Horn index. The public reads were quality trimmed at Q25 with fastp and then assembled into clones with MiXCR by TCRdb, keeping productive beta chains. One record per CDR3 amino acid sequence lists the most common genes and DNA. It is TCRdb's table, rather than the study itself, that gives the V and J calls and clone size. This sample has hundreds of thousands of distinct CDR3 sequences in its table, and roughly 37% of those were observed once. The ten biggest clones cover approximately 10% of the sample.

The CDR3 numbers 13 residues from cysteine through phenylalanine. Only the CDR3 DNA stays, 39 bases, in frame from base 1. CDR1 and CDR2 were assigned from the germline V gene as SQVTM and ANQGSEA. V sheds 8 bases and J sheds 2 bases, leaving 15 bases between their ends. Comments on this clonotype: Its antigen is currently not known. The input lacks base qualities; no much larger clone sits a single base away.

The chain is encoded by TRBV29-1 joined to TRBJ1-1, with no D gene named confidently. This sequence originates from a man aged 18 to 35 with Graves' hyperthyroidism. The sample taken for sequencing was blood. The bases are TGCAGCTTAAATAGCGAGTTAAACACTGAAGCTTTCTTT. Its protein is CSLNSELNTEAFF. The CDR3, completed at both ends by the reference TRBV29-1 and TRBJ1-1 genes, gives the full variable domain SAVISQKPSRDICQRGTSLTIQCQVDSQVTMMFWYRQQPGQSLTLIATANQGSEATYESGFVIDKFPISRPNLTFSTLTVSNMSPEDSSIYLCSLNSELNTEAFFGQGTRLTVV.